These 19 T cell receptor beta chains originate from one sample sequenced in a study of graft-versus-host responses after intestinal transplantation. Sequenced by immunoSEQ multiplex PCR; TCRdb stores in-frame clones only, minus some. This table has 20,000 to 30,000 clones, less than 85% appearing once. Specimen: PBMCs, collected approximately four weeks after intestinal transplant. These TCRs come from a human patient who received an intestinal transplant, so some T cells may come from the graft donor.

The V gene is TRBV18, the J gene TRBJ1-1; 8 nucleotides line up with TRBD1. The CDR3 is 14 amino acids. The V gene's germline CDR1 is KGHSH and CDR2 LQKENI. The trim removed 6 bases at V and 1 base at J, leaving 4 bases unmatched. CDR3 coding DNA: TGTGCCAGCTCTGTCGGACAGGGGAACACTGAAGCTTTCTTT. It encodes CASSVGQGNTEAFF. Complete variable domain (other parts from reference TRBV18 and TRBJ1-1): NAGVMQNPRHLVRRRGQEARLRCSPMKGHSHVYWYRQLPEEGLKFMVYLQKENIIDESGMPKERFSAEFPKEGPSILRIQQVVRGDSAAYFCASSVGQGNTEAFFGQGTRLTVV.

This clone appeared a single time. Different DNA sequences within this sample yield the same CDR3. The DNA for the CDR3 is TGTGCCAGCAGTTACTCCCCCGACAGGGATGAGACCCAGTACTTC. It encodes CASSYSPDRDETQYF. The rearrangement joins TRBV6-6 to TRBJ2-5; 7 nucleotides align to TRBD1. Germline values: CDR1 MNHNY, CDR2 SVGAGI (reference sequence). The CDR3 loop spans 15 amino acids. J was trimmed by 5 bases and V by 0 bases; bases with no gene match: 6.

The J gene is TRBJ2-7, the V gene TRBV2, with 7 bases identical to TRBD1. Germline loops: CDR1 SNHLY, CDR2 FYNNEI. The V gene end was trimmed by 4 bases and the J gene end by 3 bases; junction bases not matched to a gene: 3. The CDR3 is 13 residues long. The CDR3 DNA is TGTGCCAGCAGTGCGGCAGGGGGCTACGAGCAGTACTTC. Amino acid sequence: CASSAAGGYEQYF.

This chain joins TRBV29-1 and TRBJ2-3; 10 nucleotides agree with TRBD2. This CDR3 comprises 16 residues. The V and J ends lost 5 bases and 2 bases, in that order; junction bases with no gene match: 10. Germline V gene lookup returns CDR1 SQVTM and CDR2 ANQGSEA. CDR3 loop: CSVMNPSGGITDTQYF. The DNA of the CDR3 is TGCAGCGTTATGAATCCTAGCGGGGGAATCACAGATACGCAGTATTTT.

CDR3 bases: TGCGCCAGCAGCCGCACGGGACAATACACAGATACGCAGTATTTT. Amino acids: CASSRTGQYTDTQYF. V and J are TRBV4-1 and TRBJ2-3, with D tentatively TRBD1 (6 bases). With 4 bases removed from V and 2 bases from J, the gap between germline ends came to 13 bases. The germline gives CDR1 MGHRA, CDR2 YSYEKL. CDR3 length: 15 amino acids.

J is TRBJ2-7 and V is TRBV28; 7 nucleotides match TRBD2. CDR1 MDHEN and CDR2 SYDVKM come from the germline V gene. V lost 3 bases, J lost 4 bases, and 18 bases stayed unmatched. The CDR3 extends over 18 amino acids. CDR3: CASSFGISTASGFYEQYF. The CDR3 DNA sequence: TGTGCCAGCAGTTTCGGAATCTCCACGGCTAGCGGATTTTACGAGCAGTACTTC.

The chain links TRBV7-9 to TRBJ2-5; 8 bases agree with TRBD1. CDR3 length equals 14 residues. In germline, CDR1 is SEHNR, CDR2 FQNEAQ (reference sequence). Trimming took 6 bases from V and 5 from J; bases not matched to a gene: 8. The CDR3 nucleotides are TGTGCCAGCAGTCCCCAGGGGGCGGGGGAGACCCAGTACTTC. This codes for CASSPQGAGETQYF.

This clone turned up a few times. V and J are TRBV2 and TRBJ1-3, with a tentative D call TRBD1 (5 bases). This CDR3 spans 13 amino acids. V shed 8 bases and J shed 0 bases, with 8 bases lying between them. The germline gives CDR1 SNHLY, CDR2 FYNNEI. DNA of the CDR3: TGTGCCAGCCGAGACAGCTCTGGAAACACCATATATTTT. Protein: CASRDSSGNTIYF. Complete variable domain (other parts from reference TRBV2 and TRBJ1-3): EPEVTQTPSHQVTQMGQEVILRCVPISNHLYFYWYRQILGQKVEFLVSFYNNEISEKSEIFDDQFSVERPDGSNFTLKIRSTKLEDSAMYFCASRDSSGNTIYFGEGSWLTVV.

This chain connects TRBV14 to TRBJ2-5; TRBD1 might be the D (6 bases). The J call may be faulty, since TRBJ2-7 better matches the DNA end. The CDR3 runs 16 residues. Per germline, CDR1 SGHDN and CDR2 FVKESK. In nucleotides, the CDR3 is TGTGCCAGCAGCCGACGGACAGCCTTACTAAAGGGCGAGCAGTACTTC. It specifies CASSRRTALLKGEQYF.

This clone was picked up a small number of times. The rearrangement uses TRBV6-5 and TRBJ2-7, with 8 bases matching TRBD2. Losses at the gene ends were 7 bases for V and 7 bases for J; bases not matched to a gene: 9. The CDR3 consists of 13 residues. The germline V gene has CDR1 MNHEY and CDR2 SVGAGI. The CDR3 spells CASTTGGTGEQYF. The CDR3 DNA reads TGTGCCAGCACCACGGGGGGGACGGGGGAGCAGTACTTC.

This chain links TRBV2 with TRBJ1-1, with 7 nucleotides matching TRBD1. J lost 5 bases, V lost 8 bases, and 14 bases had no gene match. The germline gives CDR1 SNHLY, CDR2 FYNNEI. CDR3 length: 15 amino acids. This CDR3 reads CASPKEDREITEAFF. In DNA, the CDR3 is TGTGCCAGCCCTAAAGAAGACAGGGAAATAACTGAAGCTTTCTTT.

V gene TRBV13 combines with J gene TRBJ1-1; TRBD1 matches 7 bases. The CDR3 covers 15 residues. Germline values: CDR1 PRHDT, CDR2 FYEKMQ (reference sequence). V gave up 3 bases and J gave up 0 bases; unmatched junction bases: 4. The CDR3 reads CASSFTGVVNTEAFF. The CDR3 DNA is TGTGCCAGCAGCTTCACAGGGGTGGTGAACACTGAAGCTTTCTTT.

The chain combines TRBV20-1 with TRBJ2-1; D remains ambiguous. Per germline, CDR1 DFQATT and CDR2 SNEGSKA (reference sequence). CDR3 size: 11 residues. V lost 5 bases, J lost 6 bases, and 8 bases lay in between. CDR3 bases: TGCAGTGCTTACTCTCGCAATGAGCAGTTCTTC. Translation gives CSAYSRNEQFF.

The chain uses TRBV7-9 and TRBJ2-3; 8 positions match TRBD2. This CDR3 is 15 amino acids long. CDR1 and CDR2 (germline): SEHNR, FQNEAQ (reference sequence). J lost 3 bases, V lost 10 bases, and 12 bases had no gene match. CDR3 residues: CATRPGLGATDTQYF. CDR3 coding DNA: TGTGCCACAAGACCGGGACTAGGGGCGACAGATACGCAGTATTTT.

V gene TRBV7-9 combines with J gene TRBJ2-2; TRBD2 matches at 10 bases. Germline V CDR1 and CDR2: SEHNR, FQNEAQ (reference sequence). V lost 5 bases and J lost 0; bases outside the gene matches: 6. The CDR3 sequence is 17 residues long. The CDR3 DNA sequence: TGTGCCAGCAGCCTAATAGCGGGGGGCTCGAACACCGGGGAGCTGTTTTTT. Encoded protein: CASSLIAGGSNTGELFF.

J is TRBJ1-4 and V is TRBV27, with 8 positions matching TRBD1. V shed 6 bases, J shed 4 bases, and the junction held 4 bases outside the gene matches. This CDR3 region has 14 residues. Germline CDR1 is MNHEY and CDR2 is SMNVEV (reference sequence). The CDR3 loop is CASSPTGGNEKLFF. As DNA, the CDR3 is TGTGCCAGCAGCCCAACAGGGGGTAATGAAAAACTGTTTTTT.

V and J are TRBV9 and TRBJ1-2; a weak D match, TRBD1 (6 bases). The CDR3 covers 16 residues. CDR1 is SGDLS, CDR2 YYNGEE, per germline. V shed 0 bases and J shed 14 bases, with 26 bases lying between them. The CDR3 region has the DNA TGTGCCAGCAGCGTAGAAACAGATCTTGACATGGCTAGGGGGACCTTC. Amino acids: CASSVETDLDMARGTF.

The V gene is TRBV30, the J gene TRBJ2-1; D call uncertain. Germline CDR1 reads GTSNPN; CDR2 reads SVGIG (reference sequence). This CDR3 spans 13 amino acids. The ends were cut back, 0 bases at V and 4 bases at J, with 7 bases in the middle. CDR3 nucleotide sequence: TGTGCCTGGAGTGTCACGCTATACAATGAGCAGTTCTTC. Translation gives CAWSVTLYNEQFF.

This chain uses TRBV10-1 with TRBJ2-7; 10 bases line up with TRBD2. This CDR3 has 15 residues. Germline assignment: CDR1 WNHNN and CDR2 SYGVQD (reference sequence). V dropped 4 bases and J dropped 0; count of bases not matched to a gene: 3. CDR3 in DNA: TGCGCCAGCAGTGGGGCTAGCGGGAGCTCCTACGAGCAGTACTTC. Its translation is CASSGASGSSYEQYF.